This is a list of T cell receptor beta chains from one sample in a study of post-analysis software for immune sequencing data. TCRdb re-derived calls from the PCR reads in MiXCR, one entry per CDR3 protein. The sample includes about 570,000 distinct CDR3 sequences, roughly 34% seen only once; the top ten take less than 6%. Sequencing was performed on blood. Source of these receptors: a girl younger than 18 with multiple sclerosis. CDR3s include the opening cysteine and the closing phenylalanine or tryptophan. Size tells how often a clone was seen (once, few, many) or the class of an expanded clone, and some rows leave it out.

v_gene	abundance	j_gene	CDR3aa
TRBV14	-	TRBJ1-2	CASSQDLVQRYGYTF
TRBV9	-	TRBJ2-5	CASSVGSGGPQETQYF
TRBV29-1	many	TRBJ2-5	CSVARWGGGGSQETQYF
TRBV20-1	-	TRBJ2-1	CSASLLAGGPYNEQFF
TRBV7-9	few	TRBJ2-1	CASISRQGNEQFF
TRBV20-1	-	TRBJ2-7	CSARLVGAITLGEQYF
TRBV11-2	few	TRBJ2-7	CASSRVRVRTSPYEQYF
TRBV15	few	TRBJ2-5	CATSRVGGEETQYF
TRBV7-9	few	TRBJ2-1	CASSLAVYNEQFF
TRBV28	-	TRBJ2-3	CASSLGAGGASGTDTQYF
TRBV7-8	-	TRBJ2-4	CASSLTMDRLAKNIQYF
TRBV28	few	TRBJ2-3	CASSTDSFTDTQYF
TRBV7-9	-	TRBJ2-1	CASSPRLAGGPREQFF
TRBV20-1	-	TRBJ2-1	CSARTSGPLTYNEQFF